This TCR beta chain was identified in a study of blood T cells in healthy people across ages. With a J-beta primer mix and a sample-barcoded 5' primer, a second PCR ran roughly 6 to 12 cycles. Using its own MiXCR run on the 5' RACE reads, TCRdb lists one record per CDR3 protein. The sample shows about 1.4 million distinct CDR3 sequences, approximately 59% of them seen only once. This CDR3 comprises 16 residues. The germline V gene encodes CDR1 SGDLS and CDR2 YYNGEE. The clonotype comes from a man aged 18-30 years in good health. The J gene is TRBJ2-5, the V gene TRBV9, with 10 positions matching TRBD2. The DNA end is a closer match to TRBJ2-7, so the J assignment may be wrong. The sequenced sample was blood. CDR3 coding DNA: TGTGCCAGCAGCGTAGTTCCTAGCGGGAGCTCCTACGAGCAGTACTTC. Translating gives CASSVVPSGSSYEQYF.